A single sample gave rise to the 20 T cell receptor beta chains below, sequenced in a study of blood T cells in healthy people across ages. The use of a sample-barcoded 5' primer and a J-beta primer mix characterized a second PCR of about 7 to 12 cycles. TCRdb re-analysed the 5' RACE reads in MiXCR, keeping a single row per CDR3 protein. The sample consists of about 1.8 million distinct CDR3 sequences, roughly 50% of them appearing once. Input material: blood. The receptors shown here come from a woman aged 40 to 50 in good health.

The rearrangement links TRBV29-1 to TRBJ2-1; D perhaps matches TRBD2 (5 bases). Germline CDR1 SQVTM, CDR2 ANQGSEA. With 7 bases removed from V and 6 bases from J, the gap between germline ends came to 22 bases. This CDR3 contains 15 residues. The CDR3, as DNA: TGCAGCGCTCCATCTTACCCCGGCCGGGGCAATGAGCAGTTCTTC. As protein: CSAPSYPGRGNEQFF.

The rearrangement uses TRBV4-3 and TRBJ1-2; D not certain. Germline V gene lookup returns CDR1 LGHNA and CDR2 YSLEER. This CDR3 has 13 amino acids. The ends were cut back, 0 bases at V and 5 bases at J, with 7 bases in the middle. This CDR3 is CASSQDVEYGYTF. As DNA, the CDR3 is TGCGCCAGCAGCCAAGATGTGGAGTATGGCTACACCTTC.

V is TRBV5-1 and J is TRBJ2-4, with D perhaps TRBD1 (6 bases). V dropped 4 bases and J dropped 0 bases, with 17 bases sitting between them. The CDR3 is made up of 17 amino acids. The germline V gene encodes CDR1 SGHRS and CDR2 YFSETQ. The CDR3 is CASSARQDSLAKNIQYF. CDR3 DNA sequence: TGCGCCAGCAGCGCGAGACAGGATTCTCTAGCCAAAAACATTCAGTACTTC.

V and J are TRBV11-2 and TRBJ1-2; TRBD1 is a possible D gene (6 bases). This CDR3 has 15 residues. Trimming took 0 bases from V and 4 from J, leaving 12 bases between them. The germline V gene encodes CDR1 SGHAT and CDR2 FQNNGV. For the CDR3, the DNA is TGTGCCAGCAGCTTAGAATGGGGGCTCGGCTATGGCTACACCTTC. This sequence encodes CASSLEWGLGYGYTF.

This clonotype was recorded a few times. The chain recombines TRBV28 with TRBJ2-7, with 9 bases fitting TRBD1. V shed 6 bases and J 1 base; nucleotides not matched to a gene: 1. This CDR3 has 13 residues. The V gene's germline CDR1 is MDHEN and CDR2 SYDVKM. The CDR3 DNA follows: TGTGCCAGCAGACAGGGGGCTTCCTACGAGCAGTACTTC. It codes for CASRQGASYEQYF.

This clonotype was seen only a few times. The CDR3: CASSYSALAGVYNEQFF. As DNA, the CDR3 is TGTGCCAGCAGTTACTCGGCACTAGCGGGGGTCTACAATGAGCAGTTCTTC. The rearrangement links TRBV6-6 to TRBJ2-1, with 11 bases lining up with TRBD2. Germline CDR1 and CDR2: MNHNY and SVGAGI (reference sequence). This CDR3 spans 17 amino acids. Unmatched junction bases numbered 4, after V lost 0 bases and J lost 3 bases.

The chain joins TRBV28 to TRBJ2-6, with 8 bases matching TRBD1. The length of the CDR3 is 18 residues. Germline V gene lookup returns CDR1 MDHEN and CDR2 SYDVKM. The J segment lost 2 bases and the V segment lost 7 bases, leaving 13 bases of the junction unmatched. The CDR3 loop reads CASTPSGTGRPGANVLTF. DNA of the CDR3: TGTGCCAGCACCCCCTCCGGGACAGGTCGACCTGGGGCCAACGTCCTGACTTTC.

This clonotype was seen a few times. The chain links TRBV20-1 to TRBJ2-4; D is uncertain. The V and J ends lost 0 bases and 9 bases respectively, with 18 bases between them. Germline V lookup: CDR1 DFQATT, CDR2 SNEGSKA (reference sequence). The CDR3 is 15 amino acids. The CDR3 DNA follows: TGCAGTGCTAGAGATCTGGTCAAGGTCGAGGCCATTCAGTACTTC. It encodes CSARDLVKVEAIQYF.

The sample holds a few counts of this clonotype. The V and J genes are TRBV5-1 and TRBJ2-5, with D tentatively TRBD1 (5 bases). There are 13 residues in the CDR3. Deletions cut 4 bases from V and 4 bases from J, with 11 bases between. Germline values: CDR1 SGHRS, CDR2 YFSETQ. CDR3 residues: CASSNQGAETQYF. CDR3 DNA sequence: TGCGCCAGCAGCAATCAGGGCGCAGAGACCCAGTACTTC.

The CDR3 protein is CRLSGGAGDTQYF. The CDR3 nucleotides read TGCAGGTTAAGCGGGGGGGCAGGTGATACGCAGTATTTT. The chain joins TRBV20-1 to TRBJ2-3; 10 bases align to TRBD2. The V gene's germline CDR1 is DFQATT and CDR2 SNEGSKA (reference sequence). The CDR3 contains 13 residues.

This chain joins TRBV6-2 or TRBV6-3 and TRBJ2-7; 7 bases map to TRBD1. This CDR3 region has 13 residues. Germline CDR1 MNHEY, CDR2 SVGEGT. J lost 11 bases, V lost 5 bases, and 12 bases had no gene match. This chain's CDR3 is CASSQRDREGKYF. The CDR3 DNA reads TGTGCCAGCAGTCAAAGAGACAGGGAAGGCAAGTACTTC.

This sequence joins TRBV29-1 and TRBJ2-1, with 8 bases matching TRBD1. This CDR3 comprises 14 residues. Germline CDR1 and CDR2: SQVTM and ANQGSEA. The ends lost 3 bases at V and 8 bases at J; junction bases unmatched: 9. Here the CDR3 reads CSVDRTGNLDEQFF. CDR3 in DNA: TGCAGCGTTGATAGGACAGGGAATCTTGATGAGCAGTTCTTC.

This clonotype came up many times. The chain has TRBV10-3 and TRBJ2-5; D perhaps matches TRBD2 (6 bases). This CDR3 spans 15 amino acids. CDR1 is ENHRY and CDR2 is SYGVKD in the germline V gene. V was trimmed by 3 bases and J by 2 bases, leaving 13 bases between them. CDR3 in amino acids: CAISETPTRQETQYF. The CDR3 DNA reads TGTGCCATCAGTGAAACCCCGACTAGACAAGAGACCCAGTACTTC.

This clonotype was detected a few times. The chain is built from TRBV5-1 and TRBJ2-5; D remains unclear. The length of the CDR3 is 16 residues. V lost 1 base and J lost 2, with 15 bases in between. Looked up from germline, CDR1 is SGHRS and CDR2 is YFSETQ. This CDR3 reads CASSLFTNIPQETQYF. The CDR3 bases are TGCGCCAGCAGCTTGTTTACAAATATTCCGCAAGAGACCCAGTACTTC.

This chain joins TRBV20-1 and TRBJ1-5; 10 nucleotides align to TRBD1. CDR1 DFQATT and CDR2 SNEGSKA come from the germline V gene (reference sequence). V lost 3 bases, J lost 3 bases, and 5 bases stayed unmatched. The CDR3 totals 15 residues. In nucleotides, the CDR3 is TGCAGTGCTAGGCCGGGACAGGGGCTCAATCAGCCCCAGCATTTT. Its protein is CSARPGQGLNQPQHF.

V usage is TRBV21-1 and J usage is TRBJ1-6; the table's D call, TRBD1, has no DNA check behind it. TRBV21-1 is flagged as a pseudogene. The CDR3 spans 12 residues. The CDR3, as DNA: TGTGCCAGCAGCAGAACAGGGTCTCTCCTCCACTTT. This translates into CASSRTGSLLHF.

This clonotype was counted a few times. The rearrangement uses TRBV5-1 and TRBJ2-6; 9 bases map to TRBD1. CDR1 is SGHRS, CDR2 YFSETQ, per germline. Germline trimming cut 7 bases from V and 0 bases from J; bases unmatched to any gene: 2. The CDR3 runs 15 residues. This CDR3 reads CASGTGSSGANVLTF. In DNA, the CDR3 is TGCGCCAGCGGGACAGGGAGCTCTGGGGCCAACGTCCTGACTTTC.

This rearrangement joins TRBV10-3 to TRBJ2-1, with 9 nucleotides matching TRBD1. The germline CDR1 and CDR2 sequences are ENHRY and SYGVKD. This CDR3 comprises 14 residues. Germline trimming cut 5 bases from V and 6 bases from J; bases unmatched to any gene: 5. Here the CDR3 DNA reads TGTGCCATCAGTTCGACAGGGGGGGGCAATGAGCAGTTCTTC. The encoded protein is CAISSTGGGNEQFF.

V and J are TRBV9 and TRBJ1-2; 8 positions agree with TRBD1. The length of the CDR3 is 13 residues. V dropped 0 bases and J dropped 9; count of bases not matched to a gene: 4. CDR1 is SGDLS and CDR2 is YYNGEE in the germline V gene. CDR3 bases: TGTGCCAGCAGCGTAGAACAGGGGGGACGCTACACCTTC. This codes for CASSVEQGGRYTF.

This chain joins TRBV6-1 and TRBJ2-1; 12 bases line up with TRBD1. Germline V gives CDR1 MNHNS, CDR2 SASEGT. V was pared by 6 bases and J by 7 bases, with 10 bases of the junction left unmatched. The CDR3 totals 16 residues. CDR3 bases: TGTGCCAGCAGGACCTATCCGGGACAGGGGGCGAATGAGCAGTTCTTC. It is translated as CASRTYPGQGANEQFF.